This entry lists 26 T cell receptor beta chains sequenced from one sample in a study of T cell changes during pregnancy in multiple sclerosis. Generated by immunoSEQ multiplex PCR, the TCRdb table keeps only in-frame clones and is missing some. The sample records 58,000 or so clones, approximately 90% being singletons. Sequencing used peripheral blood, obtained in the first trimester of pregnancy. The receptor source for this set is a female donor with multiple sclerosis, enrolled in a pregnancy study.

The CDR3 sequence is CASSQRQGPTYEQYF. The CDR3 nucleotides read TGCGCCAGCAGCCAAAGACAGGGGCCTACCTACGAGCAGTACTTC. The chain links TRBV4-1 to TRBJ2-7; 8 bases line up with TRBD1. V was pared by 2 bases and J by 2 bases, with 5 bases of the junction left unmatched. The length of the CDR3 is 15 residues. The germline CDR1 and CDR2 sequences are MGHRA and YSYEKL.

The gene calls are TRBV12-2 and TRBJ1-5; whether TRBD1, the table's D call, matches the DNA was not checked. TRBV12-2 is designated a pseudogene. This CDR3 region has 15 residues. CDR3 region: CASRSLTQGVGPQHF. The CDR3 DNA reads TGTGCAAGTCGTTCCCTAACCCAGGGTGTAGGGCCCCAGCATTTT.

The chain combines TRBV2 with TRBJ2-3; D is uncertain. The CDR3 consists of 14 residues. Germline assignment: CDR1 SNHLY and CDR2 FYNNEI. V shed 4 bases and J shed 1 base, with 9 bases lying between them. The CDR3: CASSVLLRTDTQYF. CDR3 in DNA: TGTGCCAGCAGTGTGTTACTTCGCACAGATACGCAGTATTTT.

The chain joins TRBV15 to TRBJ2-3; 7 positions match TRBD2. J lost 2 bases, V lost 0 bases, and 8 bases had no gene match. The CDR3 sequence is 17 residues long. Germline CDR1 and CDR2: LNHNV and YYDKDF (reference sequence). The CDR3 here is CATSRDPSGSPTDTQYF. CDR3 bases: TGTGCCACCAGCAGAGATCCTAGCGGAAGTCCCACAGATACGCAGTATTTT.

The sample holds one count of this clone. This chain uses TRBV4-3 with TRBJ2-3; tentative D call: TRBD2 (6 bases). Germline V CDR1 and CDR2: LGHNA, YSLEER. Trimming took 0 bases from V and 6 from J, leaving 16 bases between them. The length of the CDR3 is 16 residues. The CDR3 DNA sequence: TGCGCCAGCAGCCAAGAAAGTGGAGGGAAACGCGATACGCAGTATTTT. It is translated as CASSQESGGKRDTQYF.

This chain links TRBV19 with TRBJ2-5; 7 bases line up with TRBD2. Trimming cost V 1 base and J 5 bases; bases outside gene matches: 4. Germline CDR1 LNHDA, CDR2 SQIVND (reference sequence). The CDR3 extends over 14 amino acids. The CDR3 nucleotides are TGTGCCAGTAGTATAGCGGGAGGACGGGAGACCCAGTACTTC. Its translation is CASSIAGGRETQYF.

The rearrangement joins TRBV28 to TRBJ2-2, with 7 bases matching TRBD2. Per germline, CDR1 MDHEN and CDR2 SYDVKM. The CDR3 runs 14 residues. The trim removed 2 bases at V and 7 bases at J, leaving 4 bases unmatched. CDR3 amino acids: CASSLAGVNGELFF. CDR3 DNA sequence: TGTGCCAGCAGTTTAGCGGGAGTTAACGGGGAGCTGTTTTTT.

The J gene is TRBJ2-3, the V gene TRBV5-4, with TRBD2 matching over 12 bases. This CDR3 comprises 17 residues. V dropped 0 bases and J dropped 6; count of bases not matched to a gene: 8. CDR1 SGHNT and CDR2 YYREEE come from the germline V gene (reference sequence). The chain's CDR3 is CASSLASSGRVWDTQYF. CDR3 nucleotides: TGTGCCAGCAGCTTGGCATCTAGCGGGAGGGTGTGGGATACGCAGTATTTT.

The genes are TRBV9 and TRBJ2-7; D possibly corresponds to TRBD1 (5 bases). V was trimmed by 1 base and J by 2 bases, leaving 10 bases between them. Germline loops: CDR1 SGDLS, CDR2 YYNGEE. This CDR3 region has 14 residues. The CDR3 region is CASSVQGGPYEQYF. In DNA, the CDR3 is TGTGCCAGCAGCGTACAGGGTGGCCCCTACGAGCAGTACTTC.

V gene TRBV13 combines with J gene TRBJ2-1, with a weak D call TRBD2 (6 bases). The germline V gene encodes CDR1 PRHDT and CDR2 FYEKMQ (reference sequence). This CDR3 contains 19 residues. V was cut by 5 bases and J by 3 bases, with 26 bases left in between. CDR3 in DNA: TGTGCCAGCAGCCCCCGGGCAGGACGGCGGGGATTGCGCTACAATGAGCAGTTCTTC. Translated, it gives CASSPRAGRRGLRYNEQFF. The whole variable domain, filled in from reference TRBV13 and TRBJ2-1, reads AAGVIQSPRHLIKEKRETATLKCYPIPRHDTVYWYQQGPGQDPQFLISFYEKMQSDKGSIPDRFSAQQFSDYHSELNMSSLELGDSALYFCASSPRAGRRGLRYNEQFFGPGTRLTVL.

V gene TRBV7-2 combines with J gene TRBJ1-4, with TRBD1 matching over 8 bases. Germline V gives CDR1 SGHTA, CDR2 FQGNSA. After removal of 4 bases from V and 5 bases from J, the junction contained 6 bases not matched to a gene. The CDR3 length is 15 residues. This CDR3 is CASSSTPGGNEKLFF. The CDR3 DNA reads as TGTGCCAGCAGCTCTACCCCAGGGGGCAATGAAAAACTGTTTTTT.

This chain connects TRBV5-1 to TRBJ2-5; 7 nucleotides agree with TRBD1. The CDR3 length is 14 residues. Germline V gene data show CDR1 as SGHRS and CDR2 as YFSETQ. Germline trimming cut 4 bases from V and 1 base from J; bases unmatched to any gene: 4. In DNA form, the CDR3 reads TGCGCCAGCAGCCTAGGGACAGCCCAAGAGACCCAGTACTTC. Translated: CASSLGTAQETQYF.

This chain uses TRBV30 with TRBJ1-2; possibly TRBD1 for D (6 bases). V gave up 2 bases and J gave up 7 bases, with 20 bases separating them. CDR1 is GTSNPN, CDR2 SVGIG, per germline (reference sequence). The length of the CDR3 is 15 residues. The CDR3 DNA reads TGTGCCTGGAGTTTAAAACAGGGTCGGTCCGGTGGCTACACCTTC. Amino acid sequence: CAWSLKQGRSGGYTF.

The chain couples TRBV11-3 to TRBJ1-2, with TRBD1 matching over 8 bases. Germline CDR1 is SGHNT and CDR2 is YENEEA. The CDR3 runs to 15 residues. Trimming removed 4 bases from V and 6 bases from J; junction bases left unmatched: 10. CDR3 sequence: CASSYAGTGIDGYTF. The CDR3 nucleotides read TGTGCCAGCAGCTACGCCGGGACAGGTATCGATGGCTACACCTTC.

The V gene is TRBV19, the J gene TRBJ1-5; D not certain. The germline V gene encodes CDR1 LNHDA and CDR2 SQIVND (reference sequence). The CDR3 has 13 amino acids. The V gene lost 5 bases and the J gene lost 4 bases, with 9 bases spanning the gap. CDR3 in amino acids: CASSQAENQPQHF. The CDR3 nucleotides read TGTGCCAGTAGTCAGGCCGAAAATCAGCCCCAGCATTTT. The entire variable domain, with the rest obtained from reference TRBV19 and TRBJ1-5, is as follows: DGGITQSPKYLFRKEGQNVTLSCEQNLNHDAMYWYRQDPGQGLRLIYYSQIVNDFQKGDIAEGYSVSREKKESFPLTVTSAQKNPTAFYLCASSQAENQPQHFGDGTRLSIL.

The rearrangement joins TRBV11-2 to TRBJ1-1; TRBD1 might be the D (5 bases). The CDR3 loop spans 15 amino acids. V lost 0 bases to trimming and J lost 4 bases, with 12 bases between them. Germline assignment: CDR1 SGHAT and CDR2 FQNNGV. Written as DNA, the CDR3 is TGTGCCAGCAGCTTAGATGTTAGCGGGGGCACTGAAGCTTTCTTT. Its protein is CASSLDVSGGTEAFF.

The chain couples TRBV5-4 to TRBJ2-7; possible D gene TRBD1, 6 bases. The CDR3 totals 13 residues. The germline CDR1 and CDR2 sequences are SGHNT and YYREEE (reference sequence). V lost 4 bases, J lost 2 bases, and 10 bases lay in between. The CDR3 DNA reads as TGTGCCAGCAGCCGCGACAGGACCTACGAGCAGTACTTC. Protein product: CASSRDRTYEQYF.

This clone has only one observation. The chain couples TRBV19 to TRBJ1-5, with 8 bases fitting TRBD1. The length of the CDR3 is 16 residues. V dropped 5 bases and J dropped 7; count of bases not matched to a gene: 13. Germline CDR1 LNHDA, CDR2 SQIVND (reference sequence). CDR3 coding DNA: TGTGCCAGTAGTGCGAGACCTCAGGGGGCGCGGCAGCCCCAGCATTTT. Translated, it gives CASSARPQGARQPQHF.

This clone was seen once. The gene calls are TRBV6-6 and TRBJ2-2; TRBD2 might be the D (7 bases). The V end lost 6 bases, the J end lost 7 bases, and 18 bases lay between the germline ends. CDR1 is MNHNY and CDR2 is SVGAGI in the germline V gene (reference sequence). The CDR3 runs to 15 residues. Written as DNA, the CDR3 is TGTGCCAGCAGCCAGAGGGGGGGCGCGGGCGGGGAGCTGTTTTTT. It translates to CASSQRGGAGGELFF.

The chain links TRBV13 to TRBJ1-2; 8 bases fit TRBD1. CDR3 length: 14 amino acids. The ends lost 3 bases at V and 5 bases at J; junction bases unmatched: 5. Germline CDR1 reads PRHDT; CDR2 reads FYEKMQ (reference sequence). The CDR3 reads CASSLTGARYGYTF. The CDR3 bases are TGTGCCAGCAGCTTGACAGGGGCTCGGTATGGCTACACCTTC.

This clone was observed once. The gene calls are TRBV29-1 and TRBJ1-1, with D unresolved. The CDR3 is 13 residues long. Trimming removed 4 bases at V and 8 bases at J, with 17 bases between. The V gene's germline CDR1 is SQVTM and CDR2 ANQGSEA. This CDR3 is CSVALDAALEAFF. CDR3 nucleotide sequence: TGCAGCGTTGCCCTTGACGCGGCGCTAGAAGCTTTCTTT.

The chain uses TRBV28 and TRBJ1-1; TRBD1 is a possible D gene (6 bases). V was cut by 4 bases and J by 0 bases, with 15 bases left in between. Looked up from germline, CDR1 is MDHEN and CDR2 is SYDVKM. The CDR3 contains 16 residues. DNA of the CDR3: TGTGCCAGCAGTTACCCGGTGGACAGCATGAACACTGAAGCTTTCTTT. Amino acid sequence: CASSYPVDSMNTEAFF.

The chain joins TRBV10-3 to TRBJ2-7, with D tentatively TRBD2 (5 bases). Trimming removed 2 bases from V and 5 bases from J, with 10 bases in between. This CDR3 has 13 residues. CDR1 and CDR2 (germline): ENHRY, SYGVKD. The chain's CDR3 is CAISEVEGNEQYF. The DNA of the CDR3 is TGTGCCATCAGTGAGGTCGAGGGTAACGAGCAGTACTTC.

This chain uses TRBV10-3 with TRBJ2-1, with 8 bases fitting TRBD1. The CDR3 spans 14 residues. With V trimmed by 7 bases and J by 2 bases, 4 bases remained unmatched. Germline V lookup: CDR1 ENHRY, CDR2 SYGVKD. The CDR3 spells CAIKAGGAYNEQFF. For the CDR3, the DNA is TGTGCCATCAAGGCAGGGGGCGCCTACAATGAGCAGTTCTTC.

In this sample, this clone turned up once. This chain uses TRBV6-6 with TRBJ1-2; D uncertain. Trimming removed 2 bases at V and 1 base at J, with 8 bases between. The germline gives CDR1 MNHNY, CDR2 SVGAGI (reference sequence). The CDR3 is 14 amino acids. The CDR3 region is CASSYEGINYGYTF. The CDR3 DNA follows: TGTGCCAGCAGTTACGAGGGTATTAACTATGGCTACACCTTC.

The gene calls are TRBV11-2 and TRBJ2-7, with D maybe TRBD2 (6 bases). Germline assignment: CDR1 SGHAT and CDR2 FQNNGV. The CDR3 sequence is 20 residues long. The V gene lost 0 bases and the J gene lost 4 bases, with 28 bases spanning the gap. CDR3 nucleotide sequence: TGTGCCAGCAGCTTAGAATCCCTCTTCGGTGGGACTTCGTACACTTACGAGCAGTACTTC. Amino acid sequence: CASSLESLFGGTSYTYEQYF.